This T cell receptor (beta chain) was obtained from a study of T-cell reconstitution after alpha-beta-depleted transplantation in children. This clonotype was observed at least ten times. The antigen is not known. Whole-study findings and limits: Expanded clones from the graft, numbering several hundred, reportedly supplied alpha-beta T cells about two months after transplant. One year after transplant, T-cell counts and diversity came mostly from newly produced T cells.

Unique molecular identifiers were incorporated when the TCRbeta library was constructed. In TCRdb, the PCR reads were re-called with MiXCR into one record per CDR3 protein. The table lists about 460,000 distinct CDR3 sequences, more than 9.5% of them singletons. The TCR originated in a female patient between 2 and 10 years old who had a stem cell transplant for aplastic anemia, so the T cells may come from the graft donor. This sample comprised PBMCs, mostly from graft donor cells, obtained 180 days after TCRalphabeta/CD19-depleted stem cell transplant.

The CDR3 DNA is TGCGCCAGCAGCGTATCCTATTTCAGCTACAATGAGCAGTTCTTC. Its translation is CASSVSYFSYNEQFF. V and J are TRBV5-1 and TRBJ2-1; D gene uncertain. From germline, CDR1 is SGHRS and CDR2 YFSETQ. V lost 4 bases and J 3 bases, leaving 14 bases between the germline ends. This CDR3 is built from 15 residues. The full variable domain, its missing parts supplied by reference TRBV5-1 and TRBJ2-1, is KAGVTQTPRYLIKTRGQQVTLSCSPISGHRSVSWYQQTPGQGLQFLFEYFSETQRNKGNFPGRFSGRQFSNSRSEMNVSTLELGDSALYLCASSVSYFSYNEQFFGPGTRLTVL.